This T cell receptor (beta chain) was retrieved from a study of T-cell reconstitution after alpha-beta-depleted transplantation in children. This clonotype was seen ten or more times. The CDR3 totals 16 residues. The germline V gene encodes CDR1 DFQATT and CDR2 SNEGSKA (reference sequence). The V gene lost 6 bases and the J gene lost 5 bases, with 26 bases spanning the gap. Library preparation (for TCRbeta) was performed with unique molecular identifiers. TCRdb fed the PCR reads into MiXCR, producing one record per CDR3 protein. Of some 200,000 distinct CDR3 sequences in the sample, 14% to 15% were seen once.

The gene calls are TRBV20-1 and TRBJ2-7; the D gene is possibly TRBD2 (6 bases). The sequence came from a human donor who donated a stem cell graft to a child with acute lymphoblastic leukemia. The sample consisted of PBMCs from the stem cell graft donor, taken from the stem cell graft. CDR3 DNA sequence: TGCAGTGCAACTACCCCGGGGGTCCCTGGGGTGGACGAGCAGTACTTC. It encodes CSATTPGVPGVDEQYF.